This T cell receptor (beta chain) was recovered during a study of immune characterization of retroperitoneal liposarcoma. This clonotype was seen a single time. TCRdb fed the PCR reads into MiXCR, producing one record per CDR3 protein. The table has about 11,000 distinct CDR3 sequences, around a quarter seen once. The V and J ends lost 0 bases and 2 bases, in that order; junction bases with no gene match: 1. In germline, CDR1 is MNHNY, CDR2 SVGAGI (reference sequence). The CDR3 runs to 16 residues. The sequence was collected from a male donor with retroperitoneal liposarcoma. The sequenced sample was tumor tissue. This chain connects TRBV6-6 to TRBJ2-1; 10 positions agree with TRBD2. In DNA form, the CDR3 reads TGTGCCAGCAGTTACTCAGCGGGAGGGGCCTACAATGAGCAGTTCTTC. Protein product: CASSYSAGGAYNEQFF.